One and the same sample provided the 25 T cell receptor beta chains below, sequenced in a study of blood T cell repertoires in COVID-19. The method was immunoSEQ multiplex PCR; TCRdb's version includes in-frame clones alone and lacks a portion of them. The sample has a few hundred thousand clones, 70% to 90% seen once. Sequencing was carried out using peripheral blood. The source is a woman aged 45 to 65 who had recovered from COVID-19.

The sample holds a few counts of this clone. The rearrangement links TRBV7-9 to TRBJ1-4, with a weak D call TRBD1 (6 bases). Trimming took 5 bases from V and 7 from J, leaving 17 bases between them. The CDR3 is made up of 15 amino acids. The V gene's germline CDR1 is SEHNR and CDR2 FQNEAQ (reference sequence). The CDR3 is CASSQGAGAGEKLFF. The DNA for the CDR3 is TGTGCCAGCAGCCAAGGGGCAGGGGCTGGTGAAAAACTGTTTTTT.

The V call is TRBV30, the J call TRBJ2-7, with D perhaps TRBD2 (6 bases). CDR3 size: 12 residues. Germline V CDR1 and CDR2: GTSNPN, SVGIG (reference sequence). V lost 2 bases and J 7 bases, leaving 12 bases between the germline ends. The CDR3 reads CAWSNGGREQYF. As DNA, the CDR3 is TGTGCCTGGAGTAACGGGGGAAGGGAGCAGTACTTC.

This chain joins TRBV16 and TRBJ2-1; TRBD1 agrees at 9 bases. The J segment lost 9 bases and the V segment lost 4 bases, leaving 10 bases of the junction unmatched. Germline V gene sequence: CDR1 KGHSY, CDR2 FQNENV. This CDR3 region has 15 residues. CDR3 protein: CASSPGQGRGGEQFF. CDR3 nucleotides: TGTGCCAGCAGCCCCGGACAGGGGAGGGGAGGTGAGCAGTTCTTC.

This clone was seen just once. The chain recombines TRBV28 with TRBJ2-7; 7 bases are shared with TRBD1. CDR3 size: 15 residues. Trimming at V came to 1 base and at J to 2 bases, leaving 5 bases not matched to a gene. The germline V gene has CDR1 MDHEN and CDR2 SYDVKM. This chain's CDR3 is CASSLLGGEAYEQYF. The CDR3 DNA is TGTGCCAGCAGTTTATTAGGGGGCGAGGCCTACGAGCAGTACTTC.

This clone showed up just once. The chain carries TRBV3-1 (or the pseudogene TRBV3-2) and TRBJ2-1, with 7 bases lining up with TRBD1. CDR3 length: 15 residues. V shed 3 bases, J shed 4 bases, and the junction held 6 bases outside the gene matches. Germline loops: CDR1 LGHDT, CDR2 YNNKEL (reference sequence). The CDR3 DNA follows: TGTGCCAGCAGCCACACCGGGACAGCATACAATGAGCAGTTCTTC. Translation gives CASSHTGTAYNEQFF.

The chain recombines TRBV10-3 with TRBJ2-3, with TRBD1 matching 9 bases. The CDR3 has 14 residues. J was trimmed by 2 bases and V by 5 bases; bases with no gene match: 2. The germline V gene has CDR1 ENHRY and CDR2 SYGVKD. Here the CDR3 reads CAISRTGVTDTQYF. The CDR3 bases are TGTGCCATCAGTCGGACAGGGGTCACAGATACGCAGTATTTT.

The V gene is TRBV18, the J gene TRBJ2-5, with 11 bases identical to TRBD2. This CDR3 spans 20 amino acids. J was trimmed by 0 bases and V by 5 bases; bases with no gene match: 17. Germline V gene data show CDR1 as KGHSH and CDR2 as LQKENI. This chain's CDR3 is CASSAKPGLAVGGDQETQYF. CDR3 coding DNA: TGTGCCAGCTCAGCCAAACCGGGACTAGCGGTAGGAGGGGACCAAGAGACCCAGTACTTC.

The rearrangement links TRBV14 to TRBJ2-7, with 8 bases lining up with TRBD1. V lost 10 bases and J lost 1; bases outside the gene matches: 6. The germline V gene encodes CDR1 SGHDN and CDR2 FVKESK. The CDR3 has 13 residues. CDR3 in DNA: TGTGCCACCCAGAGGACAGGGTCCTACGAGCAGTACTTC. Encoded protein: CATQRTGSYEQYF. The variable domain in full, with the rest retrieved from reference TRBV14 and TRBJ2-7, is EAGVTQFPSHSVIEKGQTVTLRCDPISGHDNLYWYRRVMGKEIKFLLHFVKESKQDESGMPNNRFLAERTGGTYSTLKVQPAELEDSGVYFCATQRTGSYEQYFGPGTRLTVT.

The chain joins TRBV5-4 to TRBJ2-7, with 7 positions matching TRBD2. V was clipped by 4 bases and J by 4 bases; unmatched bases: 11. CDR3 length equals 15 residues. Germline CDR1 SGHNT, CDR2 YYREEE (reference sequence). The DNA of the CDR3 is TGTGCCAGCAGCGCTCGGCTAGCGGATACTTACGAGCAGTACTTC. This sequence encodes CASSARLADTYEQYF.

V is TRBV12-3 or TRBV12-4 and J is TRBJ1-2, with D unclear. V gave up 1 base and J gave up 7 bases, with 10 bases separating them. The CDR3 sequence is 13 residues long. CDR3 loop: CASSLDSGFGYTF. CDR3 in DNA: TGTGCCAGCAGTTTAGACAGCGGGTTTGGCTACACCTTC.

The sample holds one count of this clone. The CDR3 region has the DNA TGTGCCTGGGCCGGGACTTTTGTCAATGAGCAGTTCTTC. Amino acids: CAWAGTFVNEQFF. The chain recombines TRBV30 with TRBJ2-1; the D gene is possibly TRBD2 (6 bases). The CDR3 is 13 amino acids. The V and J ends lost 5 bases and 6 bases respectively, with 14 bases between them. Germline CDR1 is GTSNPN and CDR2 is SVGIG (reference sequence).

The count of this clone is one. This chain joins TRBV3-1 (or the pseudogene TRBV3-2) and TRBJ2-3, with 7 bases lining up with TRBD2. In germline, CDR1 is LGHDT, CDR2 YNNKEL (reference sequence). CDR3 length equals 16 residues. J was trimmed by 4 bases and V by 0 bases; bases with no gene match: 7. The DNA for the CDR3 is TGTGCCAGCAGCCAAGATTTAAGCGGGGTGTCAGATACGCAGTATTTT. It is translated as CASSQDLSGVSDTQYF.

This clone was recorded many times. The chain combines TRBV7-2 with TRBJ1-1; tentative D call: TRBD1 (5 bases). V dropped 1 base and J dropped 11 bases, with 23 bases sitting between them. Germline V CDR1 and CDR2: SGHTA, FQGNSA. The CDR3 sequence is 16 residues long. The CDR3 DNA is TGTGCCAGCAGCTTAGGGGGCGGCGGCAATTCACGGGTCGCTTTCTTT. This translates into CASSLGGGGNSRVAFF.

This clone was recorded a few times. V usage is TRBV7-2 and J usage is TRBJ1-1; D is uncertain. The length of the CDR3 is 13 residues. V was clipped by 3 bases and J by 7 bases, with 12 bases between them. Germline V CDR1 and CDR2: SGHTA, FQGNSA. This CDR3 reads CASSLAGTDEAFF. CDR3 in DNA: TGTGCCAGCAGCTTGGCAGGAACAGATGAAGCTTTCTTT.

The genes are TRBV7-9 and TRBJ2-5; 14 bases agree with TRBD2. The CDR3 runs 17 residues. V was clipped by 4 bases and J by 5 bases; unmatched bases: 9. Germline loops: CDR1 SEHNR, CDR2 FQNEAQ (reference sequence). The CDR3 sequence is CASSYGLAGGGGETQYF. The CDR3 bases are TGTGCCAGCAGCTACGGACTAGCGGGAGGAGGTGGGGAGACCCAGTACTTC.

CDR3 amino acids: CASSEAEAGGTDTQYF. The DNA for the CDR3 is TGTGCCAGCAGTGAAGCAGAAGCGGGGGGCACAGATACGCAGTATTTT. The V gene is TRBV6-1, the J gene TRBJ2-3; TRBD2 agrees at 8 bases. The CDR3 covers 16 residues. The germline gives CDR1 MNHNS, CDR2 SASEGT. The J segment lost 1 base and the V segment lost 0 bases, leaving 3 bases of the junction unmatched.

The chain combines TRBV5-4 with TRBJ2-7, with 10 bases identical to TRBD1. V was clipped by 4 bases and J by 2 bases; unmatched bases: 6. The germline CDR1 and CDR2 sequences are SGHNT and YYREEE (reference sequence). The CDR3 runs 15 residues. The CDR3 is CASSPGTGATYEQYF. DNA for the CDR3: TGTGCCAGCAGCCCGGGGACAGGGGCAACCTACGAGCAGTACTTC.

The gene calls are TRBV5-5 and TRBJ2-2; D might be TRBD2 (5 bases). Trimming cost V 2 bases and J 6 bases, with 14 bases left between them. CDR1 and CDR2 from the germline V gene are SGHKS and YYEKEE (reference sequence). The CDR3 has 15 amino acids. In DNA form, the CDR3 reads TGTGCCAGCAGCTTTCTGGGTACGGGGTCCGGGGAGCTGTTTTTT. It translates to CASSFLGTGSGELFF.

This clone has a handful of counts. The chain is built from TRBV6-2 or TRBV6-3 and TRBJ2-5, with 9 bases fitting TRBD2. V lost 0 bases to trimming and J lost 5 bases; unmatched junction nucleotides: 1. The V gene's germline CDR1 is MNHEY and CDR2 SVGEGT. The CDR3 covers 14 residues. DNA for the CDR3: TGTGCCAGCAGTTACTCGGCGGGAGGGGAGACCCAGTACTTC. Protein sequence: CASSYSAGGETQYF.

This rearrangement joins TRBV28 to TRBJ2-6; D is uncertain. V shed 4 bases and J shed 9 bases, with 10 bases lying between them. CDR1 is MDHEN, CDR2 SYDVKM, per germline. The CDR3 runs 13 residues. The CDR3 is CASSSNLDNVLTF. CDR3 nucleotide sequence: TGTGCCAGCAGTTCTAACCTAGACAACGTCCTGACTTTC.

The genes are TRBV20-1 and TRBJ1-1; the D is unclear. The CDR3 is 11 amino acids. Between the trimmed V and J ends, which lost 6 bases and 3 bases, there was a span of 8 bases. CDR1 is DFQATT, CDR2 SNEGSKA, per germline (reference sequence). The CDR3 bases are TGCAGTGCAACGGAGGACACTGAAGCTTTCTTT. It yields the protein CSATEDTEAFF.

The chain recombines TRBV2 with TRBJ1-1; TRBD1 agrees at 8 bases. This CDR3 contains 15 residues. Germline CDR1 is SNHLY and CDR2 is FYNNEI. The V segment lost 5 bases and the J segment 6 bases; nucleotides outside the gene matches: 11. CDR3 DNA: TGTGCCAGCAGTCCGGACAGGGTAGGTTTGGCTGAAGCTTTCTTT. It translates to CASSPDRVGLAEAFF.

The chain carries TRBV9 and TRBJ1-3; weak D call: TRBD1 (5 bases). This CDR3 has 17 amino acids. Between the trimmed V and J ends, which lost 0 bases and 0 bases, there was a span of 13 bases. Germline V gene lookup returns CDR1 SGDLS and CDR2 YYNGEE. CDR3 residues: CASSVGVEGPSGNTIYF. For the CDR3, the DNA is TGTGCCAGCAGCGTAGGGGTGGAGGGGCCCTCTGGAAACACCATATATTTT.

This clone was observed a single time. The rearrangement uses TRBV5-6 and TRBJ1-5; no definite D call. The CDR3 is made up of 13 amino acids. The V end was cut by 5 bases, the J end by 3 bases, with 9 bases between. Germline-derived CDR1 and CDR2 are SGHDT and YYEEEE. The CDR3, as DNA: TGTGCCAGCAGTGGAGGACCCAATCAGCCCCAGCATTTT. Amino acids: CASSGGPNQPQHF. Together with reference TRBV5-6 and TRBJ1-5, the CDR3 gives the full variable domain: DAGVTQSPTHLIKTRGQQVTLRCSPKSGHDTVSWYQQALGQGPQFIFQYYEEEERQRGNFPDRFSGHQFPNYSSELNVNALLLGDSALYLCASSGGPNQPQHFGDGTRLSIL.

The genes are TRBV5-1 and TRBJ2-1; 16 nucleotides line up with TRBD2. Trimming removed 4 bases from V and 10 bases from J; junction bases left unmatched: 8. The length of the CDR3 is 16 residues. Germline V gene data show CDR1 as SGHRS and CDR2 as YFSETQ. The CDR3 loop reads CASSPPGLAGGDEQFF. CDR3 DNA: TGCGCCAGCAGCCCGCCGGGACTAGCGGGGGGGGACGAGCAGTTCTTC. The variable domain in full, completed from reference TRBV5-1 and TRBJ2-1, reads KAGVTQTPRYLIKTRGQQVTLSCSPISGHRSVSWYQQTPGQGLQFLFEYFSETQRNKGNFPGRFSGRQFSNSRSEMNVSTLELGDSALYLCASSPPGLAGGDEQFFGPGTRLTVL.